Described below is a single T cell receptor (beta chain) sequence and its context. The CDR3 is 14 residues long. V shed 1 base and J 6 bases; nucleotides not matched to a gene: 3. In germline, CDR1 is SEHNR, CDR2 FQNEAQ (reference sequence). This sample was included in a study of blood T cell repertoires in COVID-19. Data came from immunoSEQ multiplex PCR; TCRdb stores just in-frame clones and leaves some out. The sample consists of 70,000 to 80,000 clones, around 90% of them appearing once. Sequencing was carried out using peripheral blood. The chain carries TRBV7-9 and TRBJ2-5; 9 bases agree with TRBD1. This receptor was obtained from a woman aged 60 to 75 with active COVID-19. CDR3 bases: TGTGCCAGCAGCTTAGAGACAGGGGGAAAGACCCAGTACTTC. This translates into CASSLETGGKTQYF.